The sequence of this T cell receptor (beta chain) was determined in a study of T cells in narcolepsy. V was pared by 3 bases and J by 3 bases, with 14 bases of the junction left unmatched. Germline loops: CDR1 KGHSH, CDR2 LQKENI. This CDR3 contains 18 residues. The table came from immunoSEQ multiplex PCR; TCRdb's copy has only in-frame clones and leaves some out. The data show under 35,000 clones, over 80% seen once. Sequencing input: memory (CD45RA-) CD4+ T cells from blood. This TCR was recovered from a human donor in good health. The chain combines TRBV18 with TRBJ2-5; 9 positions agree with TRBD2. This chain's CDR3 is CASSPTLSRTSVKETQYF. The DNA for the CDR3 is TGTGCCAGCTCACCTACCCTAAGTCGGACTAGCGTAAAAGAGACCCAGTACTTC.